This T cell receptor beta chain was obtained from a study of cytomegalovirus exposure and HLA in healthy donors. Overall study: Earlier findings included roughly 120 million unique TCR beta sequences obtained from 150 million to 200 million T cells.

Study observations and caveats: High specificity and sensitivity for cytomegalovirus status were reported for the classifier. Sequence variants that were highly shared formed a cluster that was likely a sequencing artifact. Links to common viral pathogens appeared, in a later analysis, for several of the most significant clusters.

Trimming removed 4 bases from V and 5 bases from J, with 12 bases in between. CDR3 size: 14 residues. The germline V gene encodes CDR1 MNHEY and CDR2 SMNVEV (reference sequence). In regard to this clone: Its specificity is not known.

The PCR used 60 Vbeta and 13 Jbeta primers. The protocol was immunoSEQ multiplex PCR, while the TCRdb copy is restricted to in-frame clones and leaves out a portion. Among 130,000 to 150,000 clones listed, about 86% were seen once. Sample: PBMCs. The receptor comes from a man in his forties in good health and CMV-seropositive. The chain uses TRBV27 and TRBJ2-1; tentatively, D is TRBD2 (6 bases). The DNA for the CDR3 is TGTGCCAGCAGTTGGGCAGGACTAAACAATGAGCAGTTCTTC. This encodes CASSWAGLNNEQFF.